This entry lists 30 T cell receptor beta chains sequenced from one sample in a study of cytotoxic CD8 clonotypes in ibrutinib-treated CLL. Profiled with immunoSEQ multiplex PCR; TCRdb holds only in-frame clones, not every one. This repertoire shows tens of thousands of clones, over 80% found once; its top ten account for about a fifth. Here the sequenced sample was PBMCs, taken after 24 months of ibrutinib treatment. The source of these receptors is a human donor with chronic lymphocytic leukemia.

The CDR3: CASSLGTSGLTYEQYF. The CDR3 region has the DNA TGCGCCAGCAGCTTGGGGACTAGCGGGCTTACCTACGAGCAGTACTTC. The genes are TRBV5-1 and TRBJ2-7; 11 positions agree with TRBD2. Germline V CDR1 and CDR2: SGHRS, YFSETQ. The CDR3 loop spans 16 amino acids. The junction had 4 bases not matched to a gene; V was cut back by 0 bases and J by 2 bases.

The rearrangement joins TRBV7-3 to TRBJ2-7; D possibly matches TRBD1 or TRBD2 (5 bases each). The germline gives CDR1 SGHTA, CDR2 FQGTGA. Trimming left V 1 base short and J 6 bases short, with 16 bases between. The CDR3 contains 15 residues. DNA of the CDR3: TGTGCCAGCAGCTTAAGGCAGGGCGGGTCTACCGAGCAGTACTTC. This translates into CASSLRQGGSTEQYF.

This chain connects TRBV28 to TRBJ1-2; no clear D gene. Germline V gene sequence: CDR1 MDHEN, CDR2 SYDVKM. V was cut by 2 bases and J by 6 bases, with 10 bases left in between. CDR3 length: 13 amino acids. CDR3 amino acids: CASSLQSGHGYTF. Here the CDR3 DNA reads TGTGCCAGCAGTTTACAGTCAGGCCATGGCTACACCTTC.

This sequence joins TRBV4-2 and TRBJ2-3, with 10 bases fitting TRBD2. V shed 1 base, J shed 2 bases, and the junction held 6 bases outside the gene matches. The CDR3 consists of 17 residues. Germline V CDR1 and CDR2: LGHNA, YNFKEQ. CDR3 sequence reads: CASSQGEREGLTDTQYF. The CDR3 DNA follows: TGTGCCAGCAGCCAAGGGGAGCGGGAGGGTCTCACAGATACGCAGTATTTT.

The V and J genes are TRBV18 and TRBJ2-6, with D possibly being TRBD1 or TRBD2 (6 bases each). The CDR3 length is 17 residues. From germline, CDR1 is KGHSH and CDR2 LQKENI. V shed 4 bases and J shed 3 bases, with 16 bases lying between them. The DNA for the CDR3 is TGTGCCAGCTCACTGGATCCGGGGGCGCTTGGGGCCAACGTCCTGACTTTC. It translates to CASSLDPGALGANVLTF.

This chain connects TRBV27 to TRBJ2-7, with 7 bases matching TRBD2. The CDR3 runs 15 residues. Trimming took 7 bases from V and 0 from J; bases not matched to a gene: 9. CDR1 is MNHEY and CDR2 is SMNVEV in the germline V gene (reference sequence). The CDR3, as DNA: TGTGCCAGCAACCCAGCGGGGCTTAGCTCCTACGAGCAGTACTTC. Protein: CASNPAGLSSYEQYF.

V usage is TRBV7-2 and J usage is TRBJ2-7, with 7 bases matching TRBD1. CDR1 and CDR2 (germline): SGHTA, FQGNSA. With 3 bases clipped from V and 0 bases from J, the junction kept 5 bases outside the gene matches. The CDR3 spans 15 residues. DNA of the CDR3: TGTGCCAGCAGCTTCGACAGGGCAACCTCCTACGAGCAGTACTTC. Protein product: CASSFDRATSYEQYF.

The chain employs TRBV15 and TRBJ2-7; 8 positions match TRBD1. V dropped 6 bases and J dropped 0; count of bases not matched to a gene: 19. Germline V gives CDR1 LNHNV, CDR2 YYDKDF (reference sequence). The CDR3 runs 19 residues. CDR3 sequence reads: CATRANVQPGQASSYEQYF. DNA for the CDR3: TGTGCCACCAGAGCCAATGTTCAGCCGGGACAGGCGAGCTCCTACGAGCAGTACTTC.

As DNA, the CDR3 is TGTGCCAGTGCCCATTACTTAGACAGGGGAGAAAAACTGTTTTTT. Translating gives CASAHYLDRGEKLFF. The gene calls are TRBV25-1 and TRBJ1-4, with 8 bases that match TRBD1. The CDR3 totals 15 residues. The V gene end was trimmed by 9 bases and the J gene end by 8 bases; junction bases not matched to a gene: 14. Germline V gene data show CDR1 as MGHDK and CDR2 as SYGVNS.

The chain employs TRBV29-1 and TRBJ2-5, with D tentatively TRBD2 (5 bases). There are 14 residues in the CDR3. Germline loops: CDR1 SQVTM, CDR2 ANQGSEA. V gave up 0 bases and J gave up 4 bases, with 12 bases separating them. The CDR3 is CSVEEGLWGETQYF. The CDR3 DNA reads as TGCAGCGTTGAAGAAGGACTTTGGGGAGAGACCCAGTACTTC.

V and J are TRBV29-1 and TRBJ2-7, with D possibly being TRBD2 (6 bases). CDR1 is SQVTM, CDR2 ANQGSEA, per germline. CDR3 size: 12 residues. The germline V and J ends were trimmed by 5 bases and 2 bases, with 10 bases remaining between them. The CDR3 sequence: CSVPGEAYEQYF. For the CDR3, the DNA is TGCAGCGTTCCGGGGGAAGCCTACGAGCAGTACTTC.

Points on this clone: The same CDR3 is also encoded by other DNA sequences in this sample. The chain couples TRBV29-1 to TRBJ2-7; the match to TRBD1 covers 8 bases. With V trimmed by 4 bases and J by 1 base, 3 bases remained unmatched. Germline CDR1 reads SQVTM; CDR2 reads ANQGSEA. The CDR3 is 13 residues long. CDR3 in DNA: TGCAGCGTTGGGACAGGGAGTTCCTACGAGCAGTACTTC. The encoded protein is CSVGTGSSYEQYF.

V and J are TRBV5-6 and TRBJ2-1, with TRBD2 matching over 10 bases. The V gene end was trimmed by 0 bases and the J gene end by 10 bases; junction bases not matched to a gene: 10. This CDR3 is built from 16 residues. Germline CDR1 and CDR2: SGHDT and YYEEEE. The CDR3 reads CASSLVPSGSTDEQFF. The CDR3 coding sequence is TGTGCCAGCAGCTTGGTGCCTAGCGGGAGTACAGACGAGCAGTTCTTC.

The V and J genes are TRBV15 and TRBJ2-1; D call uncertain. This CDR3 is 16 amino acids long. V lost 1 base, J lost 2 bases, and 12 bases lay in between. Germline CDR1 LNHNV, CDR2 YYDKDF (reference sequence). In DNA, the CDR3 is TGTGCCACCAGCAGAGTCATACTAAGGACCTACAATGAGCAGTTCTTC. It specifies CATSRVILRTYNEQFF.

V is TRBV7-9 and J is TRBJ1-1; D gene uncertain. Germline CDR1 reads SEHNR; CDR2 reads FQNEAQ (reference sequence). This CDR3 region has 15 residues. V was trimmed by 1 base and J by 4 bases, leaving 13 bases between them. CDR3 in amino acids: CASSLDQSWGTEAFF. The CDR3 DNA sequence: TGTGCCAGCAGCTTAGATCAGTCCTGGGGCACTGAAGCTTTCTTT.

This clone was detected once. CDR3 DNA sequence: TGTGCCAGCAGCTTAATTCCCCGACAGGGGGAGACCCAGTACTTC. Translating gives CASSLIPRQGETQYF. This rearrangement joins TRBV7-3 to TRBJ2-5, with 8 nucleotides matching TRBD1. The CDR3 has 15 amino acids. V was clipped by 1 base and J by 5 bases; unmatched bases: 6. CDR1 SGHTA and CDR2 FQGTGA come from the germline V gene.

V usage is TRBV13 and J usage is TRBJ2-7; 7 nucleotides line up with TRBD2. The CDR3 extends over 13 amino acids. V lost 4 bases to trimming and J lost 6 bases; unmatched junction nucleotides: 6. Looked up from germline, CDR1 is PRHDT and CDR2 is FYEKMQ (reference sequence). The CDR3 loop reads CASSYQTSREQYF. CDR3 DNA: TGTGCCAGCAGCTACCAGACTAGCCGCGAGCAGTACTTC.

This chain connects TRBV10-3 to TRBJ1-1, with 10 bases lining up with TRBD1. After removal of 3 bases from V and 4 bases from J, the junction contained 5 bases not matched to a gene. Germline V gene data show CDR1 as ENHRY and CDR2 as SYGVKD. The length of the CDR3 is 15 residues. Here the CDR3 reads CAISDKGQGSTEAFF. The CDR3 region has the DNA TGTGCCATCAGTGATAAGGGACAGGGGAGCACTGAAGCTTTCTTT.

The chain couples TRBV2 to TRBJ2-1; 10 nucleotides align to TRBD2. V lost 1 base to trimming and J lost 6 bases; unmatched junction nucleotides: 3. This CDR3 is 15 amino acids long. Germline CDR1 and CDR2: SNHLY and FYNNEI. CDR3 coding DNA: TGTGCCAGCAGTGAAGGGGTAGCGGGAGGCAATGAGCAGTTCTTC. This sequence encodes CASSEGVAGGNEQFF.

The J gene is TRBJ2-2, the V gene TRBV6-1; no firm D call. Germline lookup yields CDR1 MNHNS and CDR2 SASEGT. Trimming removed 6 bases at V and 2 bases at J, with 10 bases between. The CDR3 is 14 amino acids. The CDR3 DNA reads as TGTGCCAGCAGAGAACACCACAACACCGGGGAGCTGTTTTTT. The encoded protein is CASREHHNTGELFF.

The chain uses TRBV28 and TRBJ2-7, with 7 bases identical to TRBD1. This CDR3 is 14 amino acids long. V dropped 6 bases and J dropped 3; count of bases not matched to a gene: 8. Germline V gene lookup returns CDR1 MDHEN and CDR2 SYDVKM. In nucleotides, the CDR3 is TGTGCCAGCAGCCGTACAGGGGCCCTCTACGAGCAGTACTTC. This gives the protein CASSRTGALYEQYF.

The gene calls are TRBV28 and TRBJ1-3; no firm D call. Germline loops: CDR1 MDHEN, CDR2 SYDVKM. CDR3 length equals 11 residues. V dropped 3 bases and J dropped 8 bases, with 5 bases sitting between them. The CDR3 DNA reads as TGTGCCAGCAGTTTTACGGACACCATATATTTT. It yields the protein CASSFTDTIYF.

The rearrangement uses TRBV5-1 and TRBJ1-1; D might be TRBD1 (6 bases). This CDR3 has 14 residues. Trimming cost V 4 bases and J 4 bases, with 14 bases left between them. The V gene's germline CDR1 is SGHRS and CDR2 YFSETQ. CDR3 DNA sequence: TGCGCCAGCAGCCCCTCAGGGGCTGGCACTGAAGCTTTCTTT. It yields the protein CASSPSGAGTEAFF.

The gene calls are TRBV25-1 and TRBJ2-2, with D unresolved. The CDR3 runs 13 residues. Deletions cut 6 bases from V and 6 bases from J, with 11 bases between. The germline V gene has CDR1 MGHDK and CDR2 SYGVNS. CDR3 residues: CASRTDPAGELFF. For the CDR3, the DNA is TGTGCCAGCAGGACTGACCCCGCCGGGGAGCTGTTTTTT.

In nucleotides, the CDR3 is TGTGCCAGTAGTAGTCAAGAGACCCAGTACTTC. It is translated as CASSSQETQYF. The chain carries TRBV19 and TRBJ2-5; no clear D. The CDR3 contains 11 residues. The V gene's germline CDR1 is LNHDA and CDR2 SQIVND (reference sequence). The V gene lost 4 bases and the J gene lost 2 bases, with 2 bases spanning the gap.

This sequence joins TRBV19 and TRBJ1-5, with 7 bases matching TRBD1. Trimming at V came to 7 bases and at J to 0 bases, leaving 6 bases not matched to a gene. CDR1 is LNHDA and CDR2 is SQIVND in the germline V gene (reference sequence). The length of the CDR3 is 15 residues. The CDR3 DNA sequence: TGTGCCAGTACCCAGGGACAGTTTAGCAATCAGCCCCAGCATTTT. This sequence encodes CASTQGQFSNQPQHF. The complete variable domain, with remaining parts taken from reference TRBV19 and TRBJ1-5, reads DGGITQSPKYLFRKEGQNVTLSCEQNLNHDAMYWYRQDPGQGLRLIYYSQIVNDFQKGDIAEGYSVSREKKESFPLTVTSAQKNPTAFYLCASTQGQFSNQPQHFGDGTRLSIL.

This chain joins TRBV10-1 and TRBJ2-7; maybe TRBD2 (5 bases). CDR3 length: 14 residues. Germline CDR1 WNHNN, CDR2 SYGVQD (reference sequence). Trimming shortened V by 4 bases and J by 3 bases, and 13 bases separated the two germline ends. CDR3 protein: CASSATGLIYEQYF. Written as DNA, the CDR3 is TGCGCCAGCAGTGCAACGGGGTTAATCTACGAGCAGTACTTC.

The chain joins TRBV7-2 to TRBJ1-3, with D possibly TRBD1 on 6 matching bases. Trimming left V 5 bases short and J 4 bases short, with 9 bases between. Germline loops: CDR1 SGHTA, CDR2 FQGNSA. The CDR3 sequence is 13 residues long. This CDR3 is CASSAGTGNTIYF. The CDR3, as DNA: TGTGCCAGCAGCGCAGGGACAGGAAACACCATATATTTT.

The V call is TRBV7-2, the J call TRBJ2-3; maybe TRBD2 (5 bases). The CDR3 has 13 residues. V was shortened by 2 bases and J by 6 bases, with 9 bases between the two germline ends. Germline CDR1 SGHTA, CDR2 FQGNSA. CDR3 sequence: CASSLPGFDTQYF. The CDR3 DNA is TGTGCCAGCAGCTTACCGGGGTTCGATACGCAGTATTTT. Based on the CDR3 plus reference TRBV7-2 and TRBJ2-3, the full variable domain is GAGVSQSPSNKVTEKGKDVELRCDPISGHTALYWYRQSLGQGLEFLIYFQGNSAPDKSGLPSDRFSAERTGGSVSTLTIQRTQQEDSAVYLCASSLPGFDTQYFGPGTRLTVL.

V and J are TRBV6-1 and TRBJ2-3; a weak D match, TRBD1 (6 bases). This CDR3 has 13 amino acids. CDR1 and CDR2 (germline): MNHNS, SASEGT. Trimming removed 6 bases at V and 6 bases at J, with 13 bases between. The CDR3 DNA sequence: TGTGCCAGCAGGCAGGGGATCGGGGATACGCAGTATTTT. Its protein product is CASRQGIGDTQYF.